The entry below gives a single TCR beta chain sequence along with its context. Its antigen is currently unknown. The CDR3 consists of 14 residues. The V gene end was trimmed by 4 bases and the J gene end by 8 bases; junction bases not matched to a gene: 10. Germline V gene lookup returns CDR1 GTSNPN and CDR2 SVGIG (reference sequence). 60 Vbeta and 13 Jbeta primers were used in PCR. Authors' data handling: Later, some 79 million unique TCR beta chains were counted in an analysis, and roughly 11 million of them were shared. Here immunoSEQ multiplex PCR was the method, and the copy in TCRdb shows in-frame clones only, minus some. Clonal size and the V and J genes are those of that table, whereas D and trimming came from the DNA. In the table there are about 190,000 clones, roughly 77% of which are singletons. These data belong to a study of cytomegalovirus exposure and HLA in healthy donors. Findings and limits, study-wide: A prior analysis recorded that most TCR beta V segments were productive about 87% or about 30% of the time. Overall, about 160 TCR beta chains were annotated as cytomegalovirus-associated. V- and J-gene trimming in TCR beta was tied to a missense DCLRE1C variant by an analysis performed later.

This clonotype was sampled from a man aged 35-49 years in good health and CMV-seropositive. The sequencing sample was made of PBMCs. The rearrangement uses TRBV30 and TRBJ1-4, with 7 bases that match TRBD1. The DNA for the CDR3 is TGTGCCTGGACTCGGAAGGGGGCTTGGGAAAAACTGTTTTTT. Amino acid sequence: CAWTRKGAWEKLFF.